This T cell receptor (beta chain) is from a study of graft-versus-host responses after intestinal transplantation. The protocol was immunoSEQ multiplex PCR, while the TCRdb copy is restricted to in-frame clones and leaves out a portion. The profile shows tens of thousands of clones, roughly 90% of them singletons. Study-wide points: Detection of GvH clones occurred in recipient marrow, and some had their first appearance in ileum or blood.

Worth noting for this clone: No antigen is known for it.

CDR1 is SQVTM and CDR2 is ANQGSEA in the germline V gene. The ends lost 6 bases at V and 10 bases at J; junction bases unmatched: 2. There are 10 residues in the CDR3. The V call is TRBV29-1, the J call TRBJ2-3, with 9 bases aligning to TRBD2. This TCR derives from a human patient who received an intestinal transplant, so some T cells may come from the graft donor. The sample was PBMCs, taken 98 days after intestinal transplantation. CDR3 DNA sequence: TGCAGCGTCCTAGCGGGATCGCAGTATTTT. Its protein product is CSVLAGSQYF.